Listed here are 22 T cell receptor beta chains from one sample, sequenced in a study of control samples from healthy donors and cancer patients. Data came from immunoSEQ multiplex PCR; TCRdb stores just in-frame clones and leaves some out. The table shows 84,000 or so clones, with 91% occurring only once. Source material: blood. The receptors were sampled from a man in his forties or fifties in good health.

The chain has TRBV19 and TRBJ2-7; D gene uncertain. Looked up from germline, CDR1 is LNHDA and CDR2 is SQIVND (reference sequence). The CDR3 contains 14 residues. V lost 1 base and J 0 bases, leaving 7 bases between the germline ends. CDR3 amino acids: CASSIVGHSYEQYF. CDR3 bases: TGTGCCAGTAGTATAGTAGGTCACTCCTACGAGCAGTACTTC.

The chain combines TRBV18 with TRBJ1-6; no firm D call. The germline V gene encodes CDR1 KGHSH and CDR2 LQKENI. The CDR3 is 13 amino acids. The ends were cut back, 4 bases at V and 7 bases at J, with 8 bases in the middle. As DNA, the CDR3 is TGTGCCAGCTCACTTCAGGAAAATTCACCCCTCCACTTT. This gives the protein CASSLQENSPLHF.

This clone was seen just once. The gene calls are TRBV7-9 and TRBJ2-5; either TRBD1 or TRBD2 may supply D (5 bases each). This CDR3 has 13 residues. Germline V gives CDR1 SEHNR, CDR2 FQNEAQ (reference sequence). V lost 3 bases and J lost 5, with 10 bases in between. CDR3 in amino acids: CASSLGPGETQYF. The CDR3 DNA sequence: TGTGCCAGCAGCTTGGGACCGGGGGAGACCCAGTACTTC.

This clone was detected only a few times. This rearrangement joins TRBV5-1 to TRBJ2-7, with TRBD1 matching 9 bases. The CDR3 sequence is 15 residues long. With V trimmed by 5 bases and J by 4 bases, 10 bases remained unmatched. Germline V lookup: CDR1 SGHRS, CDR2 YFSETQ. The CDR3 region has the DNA TGCGCCAGCAGAATGTTTTTGGGACAGGGTTACGAGCAGTACTTC. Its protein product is CASRMFLGQGYEQYF.

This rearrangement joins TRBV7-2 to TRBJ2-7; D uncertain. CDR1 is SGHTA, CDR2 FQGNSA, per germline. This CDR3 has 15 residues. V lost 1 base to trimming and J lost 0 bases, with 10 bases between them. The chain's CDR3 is CASSLGVGFSYEQYF. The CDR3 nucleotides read TGTGCCAGCAGCTTAGGGGTGGGGTTCTCCTACGAGCAGTACTTC.

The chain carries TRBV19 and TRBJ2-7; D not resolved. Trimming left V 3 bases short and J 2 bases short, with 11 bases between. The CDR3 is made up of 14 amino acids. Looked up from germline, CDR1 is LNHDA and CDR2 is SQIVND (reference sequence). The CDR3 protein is CASSIVALTYEQYF. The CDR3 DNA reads TGTGCCAGTAGTATTGTTGCGCTAACCTACGAGCAGTACTTC.

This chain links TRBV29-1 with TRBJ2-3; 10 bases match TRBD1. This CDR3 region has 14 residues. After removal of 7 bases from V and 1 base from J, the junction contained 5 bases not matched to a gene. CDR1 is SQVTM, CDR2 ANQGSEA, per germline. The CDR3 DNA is TGCAGCGCCCTGGACAGGGGGGGCACAGATACGCAGTATTTT. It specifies CSALDRGGTDTQYF.

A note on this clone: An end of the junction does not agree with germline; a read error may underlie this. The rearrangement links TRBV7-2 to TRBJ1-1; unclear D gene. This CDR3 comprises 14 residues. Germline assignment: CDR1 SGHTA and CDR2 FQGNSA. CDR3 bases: TGTGCCAGCAGCCTAGCCGGGTGGAGCACTGAAGCTTTCTTT. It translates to CASSLAGWSTEAFF.

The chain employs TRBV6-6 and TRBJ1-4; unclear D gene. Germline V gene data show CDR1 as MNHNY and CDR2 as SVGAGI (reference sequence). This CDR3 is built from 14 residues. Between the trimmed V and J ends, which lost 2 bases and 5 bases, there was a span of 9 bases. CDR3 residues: CASSYRATNEKLFF. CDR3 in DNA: TGTGCCAGCAGTTACCGGGCCACGAATGAAAAACTGTTTTTT.

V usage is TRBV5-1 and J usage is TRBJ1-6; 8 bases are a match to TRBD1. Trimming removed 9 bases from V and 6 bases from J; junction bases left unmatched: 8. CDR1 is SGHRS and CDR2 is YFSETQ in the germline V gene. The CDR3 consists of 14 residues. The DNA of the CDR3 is TGCGCCAATCAAGGGACAGGCACTAATTCACCCCTCCACTTT. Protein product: CANQGTGTNSPLHF.

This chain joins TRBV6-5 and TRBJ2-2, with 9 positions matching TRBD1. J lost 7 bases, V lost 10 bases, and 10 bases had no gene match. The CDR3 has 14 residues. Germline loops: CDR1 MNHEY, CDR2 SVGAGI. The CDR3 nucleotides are TGTGCCACCCTGGACAGGGGACGGGGCGGGGAGCTGTTTTTT. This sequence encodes CATLDRGRGGELFF.

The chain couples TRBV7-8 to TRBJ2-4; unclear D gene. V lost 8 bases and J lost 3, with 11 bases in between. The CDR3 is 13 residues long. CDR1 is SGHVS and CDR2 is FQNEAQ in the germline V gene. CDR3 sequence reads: CASGHDGKNIQYF. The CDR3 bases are TGTGCCAGCGGGCATGACGGCAAAAACATTCAGTACTTC.

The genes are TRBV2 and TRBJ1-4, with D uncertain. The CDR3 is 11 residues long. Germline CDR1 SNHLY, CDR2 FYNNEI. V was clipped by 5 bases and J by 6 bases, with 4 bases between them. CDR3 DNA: TGTGCCAGCAGTCCCGATGAAAAACTGTTTTTT. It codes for CASSPDEKLFF.

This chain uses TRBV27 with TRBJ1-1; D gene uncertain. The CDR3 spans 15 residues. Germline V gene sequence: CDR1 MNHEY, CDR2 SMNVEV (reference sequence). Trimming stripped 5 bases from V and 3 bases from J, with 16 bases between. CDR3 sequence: CASSGLASRDTEAFF. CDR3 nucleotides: TGTGCCAGCAGTGGGCTGGCCTCGAGGGACACTGAAGCTTTCTTT.

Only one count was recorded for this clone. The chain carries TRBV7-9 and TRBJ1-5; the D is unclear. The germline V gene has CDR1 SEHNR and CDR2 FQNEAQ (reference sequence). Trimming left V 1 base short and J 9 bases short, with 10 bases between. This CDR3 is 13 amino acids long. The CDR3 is CASSLDRAAPQHF. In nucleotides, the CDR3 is TGTGCCAGCAGCTTAGATCGGGCAGCGCCCCAGCATTTT.

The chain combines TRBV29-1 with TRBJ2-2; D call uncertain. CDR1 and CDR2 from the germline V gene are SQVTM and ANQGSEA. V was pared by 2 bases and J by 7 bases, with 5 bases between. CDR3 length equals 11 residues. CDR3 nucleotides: TGCAGCGTTGAACAGATCGGGGAGCTGTTTTTT. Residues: CSVEQIGELFF.

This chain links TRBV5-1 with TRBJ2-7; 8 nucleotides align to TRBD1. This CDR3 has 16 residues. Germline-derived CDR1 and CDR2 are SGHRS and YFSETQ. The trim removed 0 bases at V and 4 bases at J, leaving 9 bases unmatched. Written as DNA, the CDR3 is TGCGCCAGCAGCTTGGGGCCAGGACAGGGCGGATACGAGCAGTACTTC. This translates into CASSLGPGQGGYEQYF.

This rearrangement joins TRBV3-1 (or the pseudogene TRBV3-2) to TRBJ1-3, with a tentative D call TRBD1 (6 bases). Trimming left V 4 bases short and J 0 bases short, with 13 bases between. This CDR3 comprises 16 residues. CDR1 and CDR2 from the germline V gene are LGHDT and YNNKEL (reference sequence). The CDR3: CASSLRGASSGNTIYF. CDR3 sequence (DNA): TGTGCCAGCAGCCTGAGGGGGGCCTCCTCTGGAAACACCATATATTTT.

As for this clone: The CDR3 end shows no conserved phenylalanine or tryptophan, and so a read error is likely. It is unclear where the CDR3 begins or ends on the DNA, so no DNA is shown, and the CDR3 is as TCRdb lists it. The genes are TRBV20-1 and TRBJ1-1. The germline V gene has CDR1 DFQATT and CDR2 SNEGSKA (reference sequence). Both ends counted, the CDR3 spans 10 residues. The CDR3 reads CSASDPPILL.

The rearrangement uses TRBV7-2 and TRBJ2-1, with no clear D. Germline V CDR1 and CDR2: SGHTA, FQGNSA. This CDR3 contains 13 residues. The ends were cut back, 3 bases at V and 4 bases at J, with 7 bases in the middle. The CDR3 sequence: CASSFVAYNEQFF. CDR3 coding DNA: TGTGCCAGCAGCTTTGTCGCTTACAATGAGCAGTTCTTC.

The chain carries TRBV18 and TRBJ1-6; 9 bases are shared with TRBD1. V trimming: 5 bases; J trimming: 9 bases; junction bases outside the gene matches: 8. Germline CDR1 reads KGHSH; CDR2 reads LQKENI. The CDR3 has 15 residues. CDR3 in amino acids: CASSRQGTGSSPLHF. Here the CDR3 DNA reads TGTGCCAGCTCAAGACAAGGGACAGGGAGTTCACCCCTCCACTTT.

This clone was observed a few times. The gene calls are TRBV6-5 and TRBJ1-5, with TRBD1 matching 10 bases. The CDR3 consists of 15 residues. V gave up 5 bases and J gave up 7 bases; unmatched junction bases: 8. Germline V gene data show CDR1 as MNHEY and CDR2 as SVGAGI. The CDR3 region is CASSQRGTGDQPQHF. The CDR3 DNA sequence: TGTGCCAGCAGTCAAAGGGGGACAGGGGACCAGCCCCAGCATTTT.